The TCR beta chain under discussion was sequenced for a study of PD-1 blockade in mismatch repair-deficient tumors (dated 2017 in TCRdb). With regard to the full study: The trial enrolled 65 to 100 consecutive patients with more than ten mismatch repair-deficient cancer types between late 2013 and September 2016, all previously treated and progressing. Deep sequencing of TCR CDR3 regions was used to track tumor-associated T cell clones in peripheral blood of patients responding to PD-1 blockade.

Points the paper makes about the study in general: Clones residing in the tumor, which were often undetectable in blood before treatment, expanded quickly after pembrolizumab and then contracted, generally before radiologic responses.

A word on this clone: There is no known antigen for this receptor. Within one base of it there is no much larger clone, and no base qualities were kept.

Mismatch repair deficiency was established in every enrolled patient by polymerase chain reaction or immunohistochemistry. TCR sequencing was performed for a few patients who responded to pembrolizumab therapy. The phase II trial prospectively tested pembrolizumab PD-1 blockade in advanced mismatch repair-deficient cancers regardless of tissue of origin. Peripheral blood T cell samples were gathered serially, both before PD-1 blockade started and at multiple time points afterward. Blood sampling times were expressed in weeks after the first pembrolizumab dose. Libraries were prepared through the immunoSEQ multiplex PCR assay. What TCRdb holds here is the immuneACCESS table cut down to in-frame rearrangements. Part of the clones is not present; checked against another copy, under half of the missing clones reflect an unresolved V gene, and the others are unexplained. The sample table records tens of thousands of clones; approximately 89% of these occur just once. Clones ranked in the top ten supply 14% of the sample.

The CDR3 holds 13 amino acids from the cysteine to the phenylalanine. CDR3 DNA only is kept here, 39 bases in frame from base 1. CDR1 SGHNT and CDR2 YENEEA were looked up in the germline V gene. Trimming takes 4 bases from V and 11 bases from J, and the germline ends sit 14 bases apart. The sample in question was peripheral blood, obtained 52 weeks after starting pembrolizumab. The sequence came from an adult with mismatch repair-deficient cancer. This chain is built from TRBV11-3 and TRBJ2-2, and possibly TRBD1, on 6 matching bases. The sequenced DNA is TGTGCCAGCAGCTCTGGACAGCTGGCAGAGCTGTTTTTT. This codes for CASSSGQLAELFF. Beyond the CDR3, the reference TRBV11-3 and TRBJ2-2 genes provide the residues; the full variable domain reads: EAGVVQSPRYKIIEKKQPVAFWCNPISGHNTLYWYLQNLGQGPELLIRYENEEAVDDSQLPKDRFSAERLKGVDSTLKIQPAELGDSAVYLCASSSGQLAELFFGEGSRLTVL.